These T cell receptor beta chains were read from a single sample in a study of blood T cell repertoires in COVID-19. TCRdb's copy holds only in-frame clones and misses some; the assay was immunoSEQ multiplex PCR. The table lists 130,000 or so clones, more than 75% of them singletons. The sample taken for sequencing was peripheral blood. The receptors were gathered from a woman aged 45-60 years who had recovered from COVID-19. Both conserved end residues are part of each CDR3. The D gene is left open where the match is weak. Clone sizes are given selectively: once, few, many, or a class where the clone is expanded.

>TRBJ2-1|TRBV4-2|TRBD1|NA
TGTGCCAGCAGCCTTAGAGGGACAGTTGACAATGAGCAGTTCTTC
CASSLRGTVDNEQFF
>TRBJ2-7|TRBV15|NA|NA
TGTGCCACCAGCAGAGAGACAGCTTACGAGCAGTACTTC
CATSRETAYEQYF
>TRBJ2-1|TRBV12-3/TRBV12-4|NA|once
TGTGCCAGCAGTACCTATACTACTGGTGAGCAGTTCTTC
CASSTYTTGEQFF
>TRBJ2-3|TRBV15|NA|NA
TGTGCCACAGGACAGAGGATGGATACGCAGTATTTT
CATGQRMDTQYF
>TRBJ1-2|TRBV9|TRBD1|NA
TGTGCCAGCAGCGTTTCCCGGCGACAGGGTGGGTTCTATGGCTACACCTTC
CASSVSRRQGGFYGYTF
>TRBJ2-7|TRBV13|TRBD2|few
TGTGCCAGCAGCGCCTGGACTAGCGGGATGACGAGCTCCTACGAGCAGTACTTC
CASSAWTSGMTSSYEQYF
>TRBJ2-4|TRBV6-5|TRBD1|NA
TGTGCCAGCAGTTACGGCAGGGGGAGCAAAAACATTCAGTACTTC
CASSYGRGSKNIQYF
>TRBJ1-1|TRBV10-3|NA|NA
TGTGCCATCTTGGCAGGGCTGAACACTGAAGCTTTCTTT
CAILAGLNTEAFF
>TRBJ1-5|TRBV18|TRBD1|NA
TGTGCCAGCTCAGGAACAGGGGGCAAAACTCAGCCCCAGCATTTT
CASSGTGGKTQPQHF
>TRBJ2-5|TRBV19|TRBD1|NA
TGTGCCAGTAGTAAACGGACAGGGGCTGAAGAGACCCAGTACTTC
CASSKRTGAEETQYF
>TRBJ1-3|TRBV19|TRBD1|few
TGTGCCAGTAGGGCACGCGGACAGGACTCGGCTGGAAACACCATATATTTT
CASRARGQDSAGNTIYF
>TRBJ1-2|TRBV11-2|NA|NA
TGTGCCAGCAGCTTAGGGTCCAGGGACTATGGCTACACCTTC
CASSLGSRDYGYTF
>TRBJ1-4|TRBV11-1|NA|NA
TGTGCCAGCAGCCCCGGGACATATCGGGGTAATGAAAAACTGTTTTTT
CASSPGTYRGNEKLFF
>TRBJ1-1|TRBV29-1|NA|NA
TGCAGCGTTCGGTCTGACACTGAAGCTTTCTTT
CSVRSDTEAFF
>TRBJ2-5|TRBV4-1|TRBD2|NA
TGCGCCAGCAGCCAAGATCTGGCGTCTAGCGGGAGTAAGGAGACCCAGTACTTC
CASSQDLASSGSKETQYF
>TRBJ1-2|TRBV7-8|TRBD1|NA
TGTGCCAGCAGCTTGAACGGACAGGCCTATGGCTACACCTTC
CASSLNGQAYGYTF
>TRBJ2-1|TRBV18|TRBD1|NA
TGTGCCAGCTCACTGGGACAGCCGAACTACAATGAGCAGTTCTTC
CASSLGQPNYNEQFF
>TRBJ2-7|TRBV10-3|TRBD1|NA
TGTGCCATCAGTGACCTGGACAGGGTCTACGAGCAGTACTTC
CAISDLDRVYEQYF
>TRBJ1-5|TRBV19|NA|once
TGTGCCAGTAGTATCGTCGGAGGTAGCAATCAGCCCCAGCATTTT
CASSIVGGSNQPQHF
>TRBJ1-6|TRBV2|TRBD1|NA
TGTGCCAGCAGAGCCGACAGGGTGACAAATTCACCCCTCCACTTT
CASRADRVTNSPLHF
>TRBJ1-1|TRBV6-5|TRBD1|NA
TGTGCCAGCAGTAACAGGGGGCAGGGGACTGAAGCTTTCTTT
CASSNRGQGTEAFF
>TRBJ1-1|TRBV15|NA|NA
TGTGCCACCAGCAGAGATTGGGCCAGGGCGAACACTGAAGCTTTCTTT
CATSRDWARANTEAFF
>TRBJ2-1|TRBV9|TRBD1|NA
TGTGCCAGCACCTATGGGGGGACAGGCTCCTACAATGAGCAGTTCTTC
CASTYGGTGSYNEQFF
>TRBJ1-2|TRBV2|NA|NA
TGTGCCAGCATCAGGCCCCGCGATGCAGGGAACTATGGCTACACCTTC
CASIRPRDAGNYGYTF
>TRBJ2-1|TRBV19|TRBD2|NA
TGTGCCAGTAGCCCTAGTAGCGGGAGGGCCCTATACAATGAGCAGTTCTTC
CASSPSSGRALYNEQFF
>TRBJ1-2|TRBV19|NA|NA
TGTGCCAGTAGTTCAATGCAGGGCAACTATGGCTACACCTTC
CASSSMQGNYGYTF
>TRBJ2-3|TRBV6-5|NA|NA
TGTGCCAGCAGTCCGAGCGGGAGCACAGATACGCAGTATTTT
CASSPSGSTDTQYF
>TRBJ2-2|TRBV7-3|NA|NA
TGTGCCAGCAGCCCAGGGATAACCGGGGAGCTGTTTTTT
CASSPGITGELFF
>TRBJ1-2|TRBV6-5|TRBD1|NA
TGTGCCAGCAGTAACCCAACAGGGGTTGGCTACACCTTC
CASSNPTGVGYTF
>TRBJ1-3|TRBV19|NA|NA
TGTGCCAGTAAAACGGACAGCACCTCTGGAAACACCATATATTTT
CASKTDSTSGNTIYF
>TRBJ2-3|TRBV30|NA|NA
TGTGCCTGGAGCGCCACTCTCCTCAGCACAGATACGCAGTATTTT
CAWSATLLSTDTQYF